This TCR beta chain was identified during a study of T-cell memory formation after mild COVID-19. Notes on the study in general: Confirmation of SARS-CoV-2 specificity was lacking for second-wave clones peaking day 37. Contracting CD4+ clones sat mainly in CM and EM; CD8+ in EMRA.

TCRdb reprocessed the 5' RACE reads with MiXCR, giving one entry per CDR3 protein. This table holds 400,000 to 500,000 distinct CDR3 sequences, about a sixth found once. The CDR3 extends over 17 amino acids. Germline assignment: CDR1 DFQATT and CDR2 SNEGSKA (reference sequence). Losses at the gene ends were 6 bases for V and 0 bases for J; bases not matched to a gene: 13. There are a few counts of this clonotype. Its cognate antigen is unknown. This TCR derives from a man aged 18 to 30 who had mild COVID-19 (a few samples of this study predate the infection). Cell type and time point are not known. Sample: PBMCs or a T cell subset sorted from them (not recorded which). This chain uses TRBV20-1 with TRBJ2-3; 9 bases line up with TRBD2. CDR3 DNA: TGCAGTGCAACCGGGACTAGCATTCGCATGAGCACAGATACGCAGTATTTT. It encodes CSATGTSIRMSTDTQYF.